This paragraph reports one TCR beta chain. Antigen: not known. Study-level points and caveats: Tumor-infiltrating Treg TCR alpha and beta sequences overlapped most with tumor naive CD4+ T cells, then blood naive.

The V gene end was trimmed by 3 bases and the J gene end by 5 bases; junction bases not matched to a gene: 3. The CDR3 length is 14 residues. TCRdb passed the 5' RACE reads through MiXCR, listing each CDR3 protein once. This sample has approximately 6,300 distinct CDR3 sequences, with around 66% found just once. Sequencing was done on a sample of memory CD4+ T cells sorted from a lymph node. The sample's subset: memory CD4+ T cells, CD4+CD45RO+CD25-. The V call is TRBV12-3 or TRBV12-4, the J call TRBJ2-7; 11 nucleotides align to TRBD2. This clonotype originated in a female donor with breast cancer. CDR3 protein: CASSFSGGGHEQYF. CDR3 DNA: TGTGCCAGCAGTTTTAGCGGGGGGGGCCACGAGCAGTACTTC.